A single TCR beta chain is shown here with its context. These data are taken from a study of OX40 agonist ivuxolimab in advanced cancers. Baseline, cycle 4 day 1, and cycle 7 day 1 were the blood sampling points. TCRdb's table, derived via immunoSEQ multiplex PCR, lists solely in-frame clones and lacks some. The sample has more than 100,000 clones; about 92% are singletons. Trimming at V came to 4 bases and at J to 9 bases, leaving 8 bases not matched to a gene. Germline assignment: CDR1 GTSNPN and CDR2 SVGIG (reference sequence). The CDR3 is 15 amino acids. The starting material was CD4+ or CD8+ T cells sorted from blood, obtained in a trial of the OX40 agonist ivuxolimab. This receptor was obtained from an adult with an advanced solid tumor such as melanoma, head and neck, liver or kidney cancer. V usage is TRBV30 and J usage is TRBJ2-3; 15 bases are a match to TRBD2. CDR3 bases: TGTGCCTGGAATATCGAAGGGACTAGCGGGGGGACGCAGTATTTT. Protein product: CAWNIEGTSGGTQYF.